This TCR beta chain was retrieved from a study of response to subunit inactivated influenza vaccine. Broader study findings: The authors put forward the suggestion that each seasonal influenza vaccination may bring in only a limited number of new T cells.

TCRdb passed the RT-PCR reads through MiXCR, listing each CDR3 protein once. The table lists hundreds of thousands of distinct CDR3 sequences, less than 20% of them singletons. This CDR3 is built from 12 residues. The germline V gene has CDR1 DFQATT and CDR2 SNEGSKA (reference sequence). V was shortened by 5 bases and J by 8 bases, with 12 bases between the two germline ends. Concerning this clonotype itself: Its antigen is unknown.

The receptor comes from a man aged 45 to 65 who received an inactivated influenza vaccine. This specimen consisted of PBMCs from blood, obtained 4 to 6 days after vaccination. The J gene is TRBJ1-4, the V gene TRBV20-1; D gene uncertain. In DNA form, the CDR3 reads TGCAGTGCTCTAAATAACGGGGAAAAACTGTTTTTT. Translation: CSALNNGEKLFF.